These 9 T cell receptor beta chains came from one sample sequenced in a study of CD8+ T cells in alopecia areata. cDNA prepared by RNA extraction and subsequent reverse transcription served as the template for sequencing. The data were produced by immunoSEQ multiplex PCR, yet TCRdb's version contains in-frame clones alone and is incomplete. The repertoire holds roughly 210,000 clones, approximately 47% seen once, with about 2.4% in the top ten. This sample's treatment: oral pan-JAK inhibitor, 5-10 mg twice daily. Sequenced here: CD4+ T cells sorted from blood, sampled around week 37, from a patient treated with tofacitinib. The receptors originated from a human donor with alopecia areata.

This rearrangement joins TRBV5-4 to TRBJ2-5, with 7 bases lining up with TRBD2. The CDR3 covers 16 residues. The germline V gene encodes CDR1 SGHNT and CDR2 YYREEE (reference sequence). V was clipped by 4 bases and J by 1 base; unmatched bases: 10. CDR3 coding DNA: TGTGCCAGCAGCCCCGGGACTAACAGATTCCAAGAGACCCAGTACTTC. It specifies CASSPGTNRFQETQYF.

Concerning this clone itself: This likely stems from a read error, as it lies one base from a far larger clone. The rearrangement links TRBV7-7 to TRBJ2-5, with D hard to call. This CDR3 is built from 13 residues. Per the germline V gene, CDR1 is SSHAT and CDR2 is FNYEAQ (reference sequence). This CDR3 is CASRLLSQETQYF. CDR3 bases: TGTGCTAGCAGATTATTGTCTCAAGAGACCCAGTACTTC. Full variable domain (outside the CDR3, taken from reference TRBV7-7 and TRBJ2-5): GAGVSQSPRYKVTKRGQDVTLRCDPISSHATLYWYQQALGQGPEFLTYFNYEAQPDKSGLPSDRFSAERPEGSISTLTIQRTEQRDSAMYRCASRLLSQETQYFGPGTRLLVL.

The chain has TRBV6-5 and TRBJ1-1, with 9 bases that match TRBD1. The CDR3 spans 15 residues. V dropped 2 bases and J dropped 4; count of bases not matched to a gene: 5. Germline V gene data show CDR1 as MNHEY and CDR2 as SVGAGI. This CDR3 reads CASSYRPDRGTEAFF. CDR3 DNA: TGTGCCAGCAGTTACCGGCCGGACAGGGGCACTGAAGCTTTCTTT.

This sequence joins TRBV4-2 and TRBJ2-2; no clear D gene. Germline-derived CDR1 and CDR2 are LGHNA and YNFKEQ. The CDR3 covers 15 residues. V lost 4 bases, J lost 4 bases, and 13 bases lay in between. The CDR3 reads CASSPSNSLTGELFF. CDR3 nucleotides: TGTGCCAGCAGCCCGTCCAACTCCCTCACCGGGGAGCTGTTTTTT.

The V gene is TRBV5-1, the J gene TRBJ1-1; the match to TRBD1 covers 7 bases. From germline, CDR1 is SGHRS and CDR2 YFSETQ. The V segment lost 5 bases and the J segment 0 bases; nucleotides outside the gene matches: 13. The CDR3 length is 17 residues. The chain's CDR3 is CASRENRDRYMNTEAFF. In DNA, the CDR3 is TGCGCCAGCAGAGAAAACCGGGACAGATACATGAACACTGAAGCTTTCTTT.

The gene calls are TRBV29-1 and TRBJ1-1; D is undetermined. Trimming shortened V by 4 bases and J by 3 bases, and 9 bases separated the two germline ends. Germline-derived CDR1 and CDR2 are SQVTM and ANQGSEA. The CDR3 runs to 12 residues. The CDR3 DNA reads TGCAGCGTTGGACACTTACACACTGAAGCTTTCTTT. Translating it yields CSVGHLHTEAFF.

This clone appeared a few times. The genes are TRBV10-3 and TRBJ2-3; a weak D match, TRBD2 (6 bases). The ends were cut back, 3 bases at V and 0 bases at J, with 10 bases in the middle. The V gene's germline CDR1 is ENHRY and CDR2 SYGVKD. This CDR3 contains 15 residues. CDR3 loop: CAISDRLASTDTQYF. The CDR3 nucleotides read TGTGCCATCAGTGACAGGCTAGCGAGCACAGATACGCAGTATTTT.

The genes are TRBV29-1 and TRBJ1-2, with a tentative D call TRBD1 (6 bases). From germline, CDR1 is SQVTM and CDR2 ANQGSEA. V lost 1 base to trimming and J lost 0 bases, with 12 bases between them. The CDR3 covers 15 residues. The CDR3 here is CSVEGDTVANYGYTF. The CDR3 DNA sequence: TGCAGCGTTGAAGGGGACACCGTAGCTAACTATGGCTACACCTTC.

This sequence joins TRBV7-9 and TRBJ1-5; 8 bases line up with TRBD1. The germline CDR1 and CDR2 sequences are SEHNR and FQNEAQ (reference sequence). V was pared by 4 bases and J by 7 bases, with 9 bases of the junction left unmatched. This CDR3 contains 15 residues. CDR3 loop: CASSSEGQGRQPQHF. The CDR3 coding sequence is TGTGCCAGCAGCTCGGAAGGACAGGGTAGGCAGCCCCAGCATTTT.